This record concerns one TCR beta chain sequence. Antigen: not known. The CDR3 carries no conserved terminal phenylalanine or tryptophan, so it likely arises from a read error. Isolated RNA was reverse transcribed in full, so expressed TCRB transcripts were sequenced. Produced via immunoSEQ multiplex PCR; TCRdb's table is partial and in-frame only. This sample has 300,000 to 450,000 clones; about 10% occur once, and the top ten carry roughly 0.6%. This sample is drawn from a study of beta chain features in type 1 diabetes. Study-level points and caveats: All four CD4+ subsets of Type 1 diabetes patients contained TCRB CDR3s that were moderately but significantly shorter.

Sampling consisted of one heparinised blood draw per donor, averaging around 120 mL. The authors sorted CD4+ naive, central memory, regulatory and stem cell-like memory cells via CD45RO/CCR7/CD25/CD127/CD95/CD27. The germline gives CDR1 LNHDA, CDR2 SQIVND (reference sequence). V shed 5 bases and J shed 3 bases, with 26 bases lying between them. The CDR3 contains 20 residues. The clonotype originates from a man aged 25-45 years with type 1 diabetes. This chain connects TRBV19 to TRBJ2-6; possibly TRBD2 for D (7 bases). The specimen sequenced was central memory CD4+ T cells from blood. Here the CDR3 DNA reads TGTGCCAGTAGTTCGGATGGGCCCGGGGGGCGATTTAGTGGGGCCAACGTCCTGACTATC. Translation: CASSSDGPGGRFSGANVLTI.